This T cell receptor delta chain was recovered during a study of Vδ1+ human thymocytes. Extracted RNA was reverse transcribed into cDNA. Pooled V-gene forward primers with one constant-region reverse primer generated the CDR3 amplicons by multiplex PCR. TCRdb redid clone calling on the multiplex PCR reads using CATT. The table shows 50,000 to 75,000 delta-chain clones, with less than 15% occurring only once. The CDR3 length is 20 residues. Germline trimming cut 5 bases from V and 1 base from J; bases unmatched to any gene: 24. Germline V gene lookup returns CDR1 TVYSNPD and CDR2 GDNSRS (reference sequence). With regard to this clone: Its antigen is not known.

Study findings and constraints: In the thymus, TRG and TRD repertoires looked highly polyclonal with Gaussian CDR3 lengths.

Input material: Vdelta1+ gamma-delta thymocytes from the thymus. Subset given: FACS-sorted CD3+ TCRalphabeta- TCRVdelta1+ TCRVdelta2- thymocytes. The clonotype comes from a girl under three years old who had congenital heart surgery. This chain links TRDV3 with TRDJ1, with 11 bases that match TRDD3. The CDR3 nucleotides read TGTGCCCCACCTCCCGTACTGGGGGATAGGTTGTCTTGGTCCACCGATAAACTCATCTTT. Translation gives CAPPPVLGDRLSWSTDKLIF.